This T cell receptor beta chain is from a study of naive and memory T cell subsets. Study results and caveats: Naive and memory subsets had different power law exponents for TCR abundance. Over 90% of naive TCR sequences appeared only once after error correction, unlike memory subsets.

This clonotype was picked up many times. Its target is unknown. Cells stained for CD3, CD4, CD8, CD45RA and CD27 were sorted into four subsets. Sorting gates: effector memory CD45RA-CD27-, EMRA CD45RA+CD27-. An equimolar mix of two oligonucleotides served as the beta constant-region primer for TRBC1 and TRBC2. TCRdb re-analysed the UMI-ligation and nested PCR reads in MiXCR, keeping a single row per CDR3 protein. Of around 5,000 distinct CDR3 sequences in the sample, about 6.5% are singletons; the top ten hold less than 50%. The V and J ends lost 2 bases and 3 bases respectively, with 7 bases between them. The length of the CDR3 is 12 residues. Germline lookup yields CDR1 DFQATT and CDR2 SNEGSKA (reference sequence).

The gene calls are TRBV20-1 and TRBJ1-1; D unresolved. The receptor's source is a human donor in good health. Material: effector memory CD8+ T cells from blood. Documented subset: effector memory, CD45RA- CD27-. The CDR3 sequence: CSARFTDTEAFF. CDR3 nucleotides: TGCAGTGCTAGATTTACGGACACTGAAGCTTTCTTT.